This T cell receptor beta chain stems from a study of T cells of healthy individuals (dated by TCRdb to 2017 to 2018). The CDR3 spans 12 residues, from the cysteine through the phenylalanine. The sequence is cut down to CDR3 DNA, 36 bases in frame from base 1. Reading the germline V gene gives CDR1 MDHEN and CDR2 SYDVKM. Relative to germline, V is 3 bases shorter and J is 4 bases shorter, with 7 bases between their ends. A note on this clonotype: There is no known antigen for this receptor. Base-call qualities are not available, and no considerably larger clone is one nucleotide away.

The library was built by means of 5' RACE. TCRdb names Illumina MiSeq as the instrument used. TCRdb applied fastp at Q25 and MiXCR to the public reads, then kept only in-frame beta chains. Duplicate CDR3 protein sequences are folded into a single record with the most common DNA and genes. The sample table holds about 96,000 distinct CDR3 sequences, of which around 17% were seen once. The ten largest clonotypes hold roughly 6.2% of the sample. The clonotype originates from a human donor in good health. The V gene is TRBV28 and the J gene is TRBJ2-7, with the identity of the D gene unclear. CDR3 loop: CASSLYGYEQYF. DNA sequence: TGTGCCAGCAGTTTGTACGGTTACGAGCAGTACTTC.